These 29 T cell receptor beta chains were sequenced from one sample in a study of T cell responses to AZD1222 COVID-19 vaccine. The table came from immunoSEQ multiplex PCR; TCRdb's copy has only in-frame clones and leaves some out. The sample includes approximately 150,000 clones, about 91% seen only once; the top ten take 4% to 5.5%. The sample was peripheral blood, taken on day 0 of AZD1222 vaccination. The receptor source for this set is an adult in good health.

V usage is TRBV5-1 and J usage is TRBJ2-3; D unresolved. Looked up from germline, CDR1 is SGHRS and CDR2 is YFSETQ. With 2 bases removed from V and 0 bases from J, the gap between germline ends came to 4 bases. The CDR3 consists of 13 residues. CDR3 loop: CASSFYSTDTQYF. The CDR3 nucleotides read TGCGCCAGCAGCTTCTACAGCACAGATACGCAGTATTTT.

This clone showed up just once. The junction does not match germline at one end; this may be a read error. The V and J genes are TRBV7-7 and TRBJ2-5; 7 bases are a match to TRBD2. The CDR3 spans 15 residues. Per the germline V gene, CDR1 is SSHAT and CDR2 is FNYEAQ (reference sequence). The CDR3 here is CASSLGGSVQETQYF. The DNA of the CDR3 is TGTGCTAGCAGCTTAGGCGGGAGCGTCCAAGAGACCCAGTACTTC.

V is TRBV11-1 and J is TRBJ2-3; D is undetermined. Trimming stripped 3 bases from V and 5 bases from J, with 15 bases between. Per the germline V gene, CDR1 is SGHAT and CDR2 is FQDESV (reference sequence). The CDR3 spans 15 residues. The CDR3 region has the DNA TGTGCCAGCAGCTTTCCTCCCCTTAGCCGAGATACGCAGTATTTT. Protein sequence: CASSFPPLSRDTQYF.

The chain joins TRBV3-1 (or the pseudogene TRBV3-2) to TRBJ1-1; a possible D gene is TRBD1 (5 bases). Per the germline V gene, CDR1 is LGHDT and CDR2 is YNNKEL (reference sequence). Trimming shortened V by 10 bases and J by 6 bases, and 18 bases separated the two germline ends. This CDR3 is 13 amino acids long. CDR3 DNA sequence: TGTGCCACCTGGGCCCGGGGGGTTCCTGAAGCTTTCTTT. It yields the protein CATWARGVPEAFF.

This sequence joins TRBV18 and TRBJ1-1; D is unresolved. The CDR3 sequence is 13 residues long. Trimming removed 3 bases at V and 5 bases at J, with 10 bases between. CDR1 is KGHSH and CDR2 is LQKENI in the germline V gene. DNA for the CDR3: TGTGCCAGCTCACCTACTAGAGAGACTGAAGCTTTCTTT. Its translation is CASSPTRETEAFF.

CDR3 nucleotide sequence: TGTGCCAGCAGGACAGGGGGCGACTATGGCTACACCTTC. Its protein product is CASRTGGDYGYTF. The chain is built from TRBV6-5 and TRBJ1-2, with 10 bases fitting TRBD1. The CDR3 is 13 amino acids. Germline trimming cut 6 bases from V and 3 bases from J; bases unmatched to any gene: 1. Germline assignment: CDR1 MNHEY and CDR2 SVGAGI.

The chain uses TRBV19 and TRBJ1-5; no firm D call. V lost 4 bases to trimming and J lost 7 bases, with 17 bases between them. The CDR3 has 15 residues. The germline V gene encodes CDR1 LNHDA and CDR2 SQIVND (reference sequence). As DNA, the CDR3 is TGTGCCAGTAGTACCCCCGGACTGTCTGGGCAGCCCCAGCATTTT. Its protein is CASSTPGLSGQPQHF.

The chain combines TRBV7-2 with TRBJ2-1; D gene ambiguous. V lost 0 bases and J 5 bases, leaving 5 bases between the germline ends. The CDR3 length is 13 residues. Germline loops: CDR1 SGHTA, CDR2 FQGNSA. CDR3 coding DNA: TGTGCCAGCAGCTTAGCCAGGAACAATGAGCAGTTCTTC. The encoded protein is CASSLARNNEQFF.

This chain connects TRBV29-1 to TRBJ2-1; no clear D gene. Deletions cut 5 bases from V and 0 bases from J, with 14 bases between. This CDR3 comprises 15 residues. Per germline, CDR1 SQVTM and CDR2 ANQGSEA. In DNA, the CDR3 is TGCAGCGTTACCCCGGCGCGGAGCTCCTACAATGAGCAGTTCTTC. This gives the protein CSVTPARSSYNEQFF.

This chain uses TRBV28 with TRBJ1-1; D uncertain. CDR3 length: 13 residues. V was cut by 5 bases and J by 11 bases, with 18 bases left in between. CDR1 and CDR2 from the germline V gene are MDHEN and SYDVKM. The CDR3 region is CASSAQSPPAAFF. In DNA form, the CDR3 reads TGTGCCAGCAGTGCACAGAGCCCCCCGGCTGCTTTCTTT.

The chain links TRBV28 to TRBJ1-1, with a tentative D call TRBD1 (5 bases). Germline V gene lookup returns CDR1 MDHEN and CDR2 SYDVKM. The CDR3 length is 11 residues. Trimming took off 11 bases at V and 5 bases at J, with 12 bases between the two ends. CDR3 sequence reads: CAAGGGTEAFF. Written as DNA, the CDR3 is TGTGCCGCGGGGGGTGGAACTGAAGCTTTCTTT.

The rearrangement joins TRBV5-1 to TRBJ2-2; no reliable D call. The CDR3 loop spans 16 amino acids. Germline V gene data show CDR1 as SGHRS and CDR2 as YFSETQ. The V end was cut by 1 base, the J end by 1 base, with 11 bases between. For the CDR3, the DNA is TGCGCCAGCAGCTTGAATCTACTGAGGAACACCGGGGAGCTGTTTTTT. Amino acid sequence: CASSLNLLRNTGELFF.

This chain links TRBV10-1 with TRBJ2-2, with 8 bases aligning to TRBD1. With 10 bases clipped from V and 5 bases from J, the junction kept 12 bases outside the gene matches. The germline V gene encodes CDR1 WNHNN and CDR2 SYGVQD (reference sequence). The CDR3 consists of 15 residues. The CDR3 is CANQFGQGRTGELFF. The CDR3 bases are TGCGCCAATCAATTCGGACAGGGTAGGACCGGGGAGCTGTTTTTT.

The rearrangement links TRBV19 to TRBJ1-4; perhaps TRBD1 as D (5 bases). Germline V gene sequence: CDR1 LNHDA, CDR2 SQIVND (reference sequence). With 9 bases removed from V and 6 bases from J, the gap between germline ends came to 23 bases. The CDR3 consists of 16 residues. This chain's CDR3 is CASTKLGGDGDEKLFF. CDR3 coding DNA: TGTGCCAGCACTAAACTGGGAGGGGACGGAGATGAAAAACTGTTTTTT. Combining the CDR3 with reference TRBV19 and TRBJ1-4 gives the whole variable domain DGGITQSPKYLFRKEGQNVTLSCEQNLNHDAMYWYRQDPGQGLRLIYYSQIVNDFQKGDIAEGYSVSREKKESFPLTVTSAQKNPTAFYLCASTKLGGDGDEKLFFGSGTQLSVL.

This chain links TRBV28 with TRBJ2-7; D is unclear. Trimming took off 6 bases at V and 0 bases at J, with 12 bases between the two ends. Germline V gene data show CDR1 as MDHEN and CDR2 as SYDVKM. The CDR3 runs to 14 residues. CDR3 DNA sequence: TGTGCCAGCAGGCCCGGCGTGAGCTCCTACGAGCAGTACTTC. This sequence encodes CASRPGVSSYEQYF.

Notes on this clone: It is likely a read error, because the conserved phenylalanine at the end of the CDR3 is missing. The DNA is left out, because the CDR3 cannot be placed on it with certainty; the CDR3 is given as TCRdb lists it. The chain carries TRBV23-1 and TRBJ2-3. TRBV23-1 is known as an ORF, though its function is uncertain. The CDR3 spans 11 residues, counting both ends. This CDR3 is CASSQSGSGPA.

V usage is TRBV7-3 and J usage is TRBJ2-1, with a weak D call TRBD2 (6 bases). The V end lost 5 bases, the J end lost 5 bases, and 22 bases lay between the germline ends. This CDR3 spans 17 amino acids. In germline, CDR1 is SGHTA, CDR2 FQGTGA. In DNA, the CDR3 is TGTGCCAGCAGCGCCCAATCCGGGACTTTAACACACAATGAGCAGTTCTTC. It specifies CASSAQSGTLTHNEQFF.

The chain is built from TRBV18 and TRBJ2-3, with a weak D call TRBD1 (6 bases). Germline assignment: CDR1 KGHSH and CDR2 LQKENI. The CDR3 consists of 16 residues. Deletions cut 5 bases from V and 0 bases from J, with 15 bases between. The CDR3 reads CASSDGQTPSTDTQYF. In DNA form, the CDR3 reads TGTGCCAGCTCAGATGGACAGACCCCAAGCACAGATACGCAGTATTTT.

This clone was seen only once. The chain couples TRBV28 to TRBJ1-2, with TRBD1 as a possible D gene (5 bases). Trimming took off 6 bases at V and 3 bases at J, with 11 bases between the two ends. Germline V CDR1 and CDR2: MDHEN, SYDVKM. This CDR3 has 13 residues. Written as DNA, the CDR3 is TGTGCCAGCAGGGGGACGGGGGACTATGGCTACACCTTC. Its protein is CASRGTGDYGYTF.

V and J are TRBV11-2 and TRBJ2-3, with 8 bases aligning to TRBD2. The germline V gene encodes CDR1 SGHAT and CDR2 FQNNGV. CDR3 length equals 18 residues. With V trimmed by 0 bases and J by 5 bases, 13 bases remained unmatched. As DNA, the CDR3 is TGTGCCAGCAGCTTAGAAACCCCCCAGCGGGCGGGGGGAGATACGCAGTATTTT. This translates into CASSLETPQRAGGDTQYF.

This chain uses TRBV21-1 with TRBJ2-1; no DNA check was done on the table's D call, TRBD1. TRBV21-1 is classified as a pseudogene. The CDR3 consists of 16 residues. The CDR3 region is CASSKGRTGYRHEQFF. CDR3 sequence (DNA): TGTGCCAGCAGCAAAGGAAGGACAGGGTATCGGCATGAGCAGTTCTTC.

Regarding this clone: This same CDR3 is encoded by further DNA sequences in the sample. This rearrangement joins TRBV3-1 (or the pseudogene TRBV3-2) to TRBJ2-1; D gene ambiguous. This CDR3 contains 11 residues. CDR1 LGHDT and CDR2 YNNKEL come from the germline V gene (reference sequence). Deletions cut 1 base from V and 7 bases from J, with 2 bases between. The CDR3 loop is CASSQANEQFF. The CDR3 bases are TGTGCCAGCAGCCAAGCTAATGAGCAGTTCTTC.

This clone occurred once. The genes are TRBV7-9 and TRBJ1-1; no clear D. This CDR3 contains 12 residues. The germline V and J ends were trimmed by 3 bases and 6 bases, with 8 bases remaining between them. Germline V CDR1 and CDR2: SEHNR, FQNEAQ (reference sequence). The chain's CDR3 is CASSFRFPEAFF. In nucleotides, the CDR3 is TGTGCCAGCAGCTTCCGATTCCCTGAAGCTTTCTTT.

The rearrangement links TRBV27 to TRBJ2-7, with 8 bases matching TRBD1. The junction had 7 bases not matched to a gene; V was cut back by 4 bases and J by 2 bases. Germline lookup yields CDR1 MNHEY and CDR2 SMNVEV (reference sequence). The CDR3 contains 15 residues. DNA for the CDR3: TGTGCCAGCAGTTCCTGGGACAGGCCAACCTACGAGCAGTACTTC. Translation: CASSSWDRPTYEQYF.

This chain connects TRBV24-1 to TRBJ2-1; the D gene is possibly TRBD1 (6 bases). Germline-derived CDR1 and CDR2 are KGHDR and SFDVKD. The V end lost 1 base, the J end lost 7 bases, and 10 bases lay between the germline ends. The CDR3 loop spans 14 amino acids. The CDR3 nucleotides are TGTGCCACCAGTGATTTAGCAGGGGCAAATGAGCAGTTCTTC. The encoded protein is CATSDLAGANEQFF.

The chain joins TRBV4-3 to TRBJ2-3, with 9 bases fitting TRBD2. V lost 4 bases to trimming and J lost 0 bases; unmatched junction nucleotides: 8. Germline values: CDR1 LGHNA, CDR2 YSLEER. The CDR3 runs to 17 residues. As DNA, the CDR3 is TGCGCCAGCAGCCTCAGCCCGACTAGCGGTAGCACAGATACGCAGTATTTT. This encodes CASSLSPTSGSTDTQYF.

The rearrangement joins TRBV30 to TRBJ2-3, with D possibly called TRBD1 or TRBD2 (5 bases each). The CDR3 is 14 residues long. CDR1 and CDR2 from the germline V gene are GTSNPN and SVGIG (reference sequence). V dropped 4 bases and J dropped 4 bases, with 15 bases sitting between them. The CDR3 spells CAWTPGPSPDTQYF. In DNA form, the CDR3 reads TGTGCCTGGACCCCGGGACCAAGCCCAGATACGCAGTATTTT.

The chain uses TRBV9 and TRBJ2-3; tentatively, D is TRBD2 (7 bases). With 0 bases removed from V and 2 bases from J, the gap between germline ends came to 13 bases. CDR1 is SGDLS and CDR2 is YYNGEE in the germline V gene. This CDR3 spans 16 amino acids. The CDR3 nucleotides are TGTGCCAGCAGCGTAGGACCGGGGGGCACCACAGATACGCAGTATTTT. It specifies CASSVGPGGTTDTQYF.

The chain carries TRBV6-5 and TRBJ2-7; D is ambiguous. V shed 2 bases and J shed 3 bases, with 8 bases lying between them. This CDR3 is built from 13 residues. The germline gives CDR1 MNHEY, CDR2 SVGAGI. The CDR3 region has the DNA TGTGCCAGCAGTTACGGGCTAGACTACGAGCAGTACTTC. Protein product: CASSYGLDYEQYF.